This TCR beta chain was sequenced for a study of T-cell memory formation after mild COVID-19. Findings and limits, study-wide: Whereas later expanders leaned CD4+, clones contracting day 15 to 85 showed a balanced CD4/CD8 makeup. Day 37-peaking second-wave clones had unconfirmed SARS-CoV-2 specificity.

MiXCR, applied by TCRdb to the 5' RACE reads, yields one record per CDR3 protein. This sample has some 190,000 distinct CDR3 sequences; approximately 16% occur once, and the top ten carry approximately 2.1%. The CDR3 is 14 residues long. Trimming pared 6 bases from V and 1 base from J, leaving 12 bases between. Germline V gene sequence: CDR1 DFQATT, CDR2 SNEGSKA (reference sequence). Concerning this clonotype: The antigen remains unidentified.

The sequenced material came from PBMCs or a T cell subset sorted from them (not recorded which). This TCR came from an adult woman who had mild COVID-19 (a few samples of this study predate the infection). Cell type and time point are not known. The V gene is TRBV20-1, the J gene TRBJ2-2, with D uncertain. The CDR3 region is CSARHRQNTGELFF. DNA of the CDR3: TGCAGTGCCAGACATCGGCAGAACACCGGGGAGCTGTTTTTT.